The clone carrying this T cell receptor beta chain was observed a few times. The antigen is not known. This CDR3 has 14 amino acids. Germline V gene lookup returns CDR1 SGHRS and CDR2 YFSETQ. V lost 9 bases to trimming and J lost 4 bases; unmatched junction nucleotides: 8. This specimen belongs to a study of cytomegalovirus exposure and HLA in healthy donors. Study in general: A previous analysis identified more than 100 million unique TCR beta sequences derived from 180 million or so T cells.

Primers: 60 Vbeta forward and 13 Jbeta reverse. Profiled with immunoSEQ multiplex PCR; TCRdb holds only in-frame clones, not every one. This repertoire shows approximately 150,000 clones, about four fifths found once; its top ten account for approximately 4%. Study-level results: A later analysis, which compared TCR beta chains of equal frequency, found the HLA-associated ones more clonally expanded. V- and J-gene trimming of TCR beta was linked (in a later analysis) to a missense DCLRE1C variant. Among the sequence variants, a highly shared cluster was likely an artifact of sequencing.

The sequence was collected from a man aged 45-60 years in good health and CMV-seropositive. The chain joins TRBV5-1 to TRBJ1-4; TRBD1 agrees at 8 bases. What was sequenced was PBMCs. The DNA for the CDR3 is TGCGCCACCAAGACGGGACAGGTTAATGAAAAACTGTTTTTT. It yields the protein CATKTGQVNEKLFF.